The 32 T cell receptor beta chains presented below share a single source sample, sequenced in a study of OX40 agonist ivuxolimab in advanced cancers. Library preparation employed the immunoSEQ multiplex PCR assay. The immuneACCESS repertoire file appears here via TCRdb, limited to in-frame rearrangements. These files lack a portion of the clones; in checked studies, under half of the deficit traces to unresolved V genes, and the cause of the others is not known. The sample has under 90,000 clones on record, approximately 90% of them singletons. Of the sample, roughly 0.89% is held by the ten largest clones. The source material was CD4+ or CD8+ T cells sorted from blood, sampled in a trial of the OX40 agonist ivuxolimab. The receptors were gathered from an adult with an advanced solid tumor such as melanoma, head and neck, liver or kidney cancer.

This chain joins TRBV28 and TRBJ2-1; a weak D match, TRBD1 (6 bases). The V gene's germline CDR1 is MDHEN and CDR2 SYDVKM. V was pared by 4 bases and J by 12 bases, with 19 bases between. The CDR3 has 14 residues. In DNA form, the CDR3 reads TGTGCCAGCAGTTCCCGGGACGGGACACGGGTGCAGTTCTTC. Its protein product is CASSSRDGTRVQFF.

V usage is TRBV19 and J usage is TRBJ1-1; a possible D gene is TRBD1 (5 bases). The V gene lost 7 bases and the J gene lost 1 base, with 16 bases spanning the gap. CDR3 length: 15 amino acids. Germline CDR1 and CDR2: LNHDA and SQIVND (reference sequence). DNA for the CDR3: TGTGCCAGTACCACCCGACCCGACAGGAACACTGAAGCTTTCTTT. Protein: CASTTRPDRNTEAFF.

The genes are TRBV10-1 and TRBJ2-1; 7 nucleotides align to TRBD2. Per germline, CDR1 WNHNN and CDR2 SYGVQD (reference sequence). The junction had 19 bases not matched to a gene; V was cut back by 2 bases and J by 6 bases. The CDR3 extends over 19 amino acids. CDR3 nucleotides: TGCGCCAGCAGTGAGCGCGCAACCGAGCGGGATAGGACCAGCAATGAGCAGTTCTTC. It specifies CASSERATERDRTSNEQFF.

This clone was detected once. The chain has TRBV18 and TRBJ2-1; 7 nucleotides match TRBD1. CDR1 is KGHSH and CDR2 is LQKENI in the germline V gene. V lost 6 bases and J lost 4; bases outside the gene matches: 3. The CDR3 spans 13 residues. The CDR3 DNA reads as TGTGCCAGCTCCCCGGACAGGTACAATGAGCAGTTCTTC. It is translated as CASSPDRYNEQFF.

The gene calls are TRBV5-1 and TRBJ1-2, with D uncertain. The CDR3 consists of 15 residues. V was trimmed by 5 bases and J by 3 bases, leaving 17 bases between them. Germline lookup yields CDR1 SGHRS and CDR2 YFSETQ. CDR3 residues: CASRTGHEMDYGYTF. The CDR3 region has the DNA TGCGCCAGCAGAACGGGCCATGAGATGGACTATGGCTACACCTTC.

This rearrangement joins TRBV4-1 to TRBJ2-3, with 10 bases identical to TRBD2. This CDR3 region has 18 residues. V shed 0 bases and J 4 bases; nucleotides not matched to a gene: 10. Germline lookup yields CDR1 MGHRA and CDR2 YSYEKL. The CDR3 region has the DNA TGCGCCAGCAGCCAAGATATGCCTAGCGGGAGTGTCGCAGATACGCAGTATTTT. Its translation: CASSQDMPSGSVADTQYF.

This clone was counted once. The chain is built from TRBV7-2 and TRBJ2-1; D unclear. This CDR3 region has 13 residues. Per germline, CDR1 SGHTA and CDR2 FQGNSA. V shed 5 bases and J shed 5 bases, with 10 bases lying between them. The CDR3 reads CASSPRPDNEQFF. The CDR3 DNA is TGTGCCAGCAGCCCGCGGCCGGACAATGAGCAGTTCTTC.

The rearrangement joins TRBV27 to TRBJ2-1, with D tentatively TRBD2 (6 bases). Trimming removed 4 bases from V and 1 base from J, with 11 bases in between. The CDR3 is made up of 15 amino acids. Germline V gene lookup returns CDR1 MNHEY and CDR2 SMNVEV (reference sequence). Written as DNA, the CDR3 is TGTGCCAGCAGTTCCCCAGGGAGGTCCTACAATGAGCAGTTCTTC. This translates into CASSSPGRSYNEQFF.

The chain combines TRBV9 with TRBJ1-5; no definite D call. V was pared by 4 bases and J by 2 bases, with 13 bases between. Germline CDR1 and CDR2: SGDLS and YYNGEE. The CDR3 is 15 amino acids. The DNA for the CDR3 is TGTGCCAGCAGCCCCGGAGCTAGGGGCAATCAGCCCCAGCATTTT. This codes for CASSPGARGNQPQHF.

The chain has TRBV6-5 and TRBJ2-7, with D perhaps matching TRBD2 (6 bases). Trimming removed 6 bases at V and 6 bases at J, with 12 bases between. Per the germline V gene, CDR1 is MNHEY and CDR2 is SVGAGI. This CDR3 region has 12 residues. The CDR3 nucleotides read TGTGCCAGCAGACGGGAGAAGGGCGAGCAGTACTTC. Its protein is CASRREKGEQYF.

The rearrangement uses TRBV1 and TRBJ1-1; TRBD1 reflects the table's D call only, with no check against the DNA. TRBV1 is described as a pseudogene. The CDR3 length is 18 residues. The DNA of the CDR3 is TGCACCAGCAGCCTAAAGAGGCCCAGGGAAGAGGTGAACACTGAAGCTTTCTTT. This gives the protein CTSSLKRPREEVNTEAFF.

J is TRBJ2-7 and V is TRBV2, with TRBD2 matching 10 bases. Germline V gene data show CDR1 as SNHLY and CDR2 as FYNNEI. The trim removed 6 bases at V and 7 bases at J, leaving 12 bases unmatched. CDR3 length equals 15 residues. CDR3 nucleotides: TGTGCCAGCAGGGTATCTAGCGGGAGTCGGGGGGAGCAGTACTTC. Translated: CASRVSSGSRGEQYF.

The chain links TRBV19 to TRBJ2-4; 8 positions agree with TRBD2. Germline V lookup: CDR1 LNHDA, CDR2 SQIVND (reference sequence). The CDR3 loop spans 19 amino acids. The V segment lost 5 bases and the J segment 1 base; nucleotides outside the gene matches: 16. CDR3 in DNA: TGTGCCAGTAGTCCAGGACTAGCTCGGTCGATTTCGGCCAAAAACATTCAGTACTTC. It encodes CASSPGLARSISAKNIQYF. The entire variable domain, with the rest obtained from reference TRBV19 and TRBJ2-4, is as follows: DGGITQSPKYLFRKEGQNVTLSCEQNLNHDAMYWYRQDPGQGLRLIYYSQIVNDFQKGDIAEGYSVSREKKESFPLTVTSAQKNPTAFYLCASSPGLARSISAKNIQYFGAGTRLSVL.

The rearrangement links TRBV6-4 to TRBJ2-7; TRBD2 aligns across 7 bases. Germline assignment: CDR1 MRHNA and CDR2 SNTAGT. This CDR3 has 13 residues. Unmatched junction bases numbered 11, after V lost 9 bases and J lost 6 bases. DNA of the CDR3: TGTGCCAGTGAGCGGGATTCCTTTTCCGAGCAGTACTTC. This codes for CASERDSFSEQYF.

J is TRBJ2-2 and V is TRBV18; 8 nucleotides match TRBD1. The CDR3 length is 13 residues. Germline V gene sequence: CDR1 KGHSH, CDR2 LQKENI. J lost 6 bases, V lost 4 bases, and 1 base had no gene match. The CDR3 reads CASSLQGAGELFF. Here the CDR3 DNA reads TGTGCCAGCTCACTACAGGGGGCCGGGGAGCTGTTTTTT.

The CDR3 loop is CASSPTWSLGNQPQHF. The CDR3 DNA is TGTGCCAGTAGTCCTACCTGGAGCCTGGGAAATCAGCCCCAGCATTTT. The rearrangement links TRBV19 to TRBJ1-5; D ambiguous. The CDR3 covers 16 residues. V shed 5 bases and J shed 4 bases, with 18 bases lying between them. Looked up from germline, CDR1 is LNHDA and CDR2 is SQIVND (reference sequence).

This clone was recorded once. V usage is TRBV7-2 and J usage is TRBJ2-1; 14 bases map to TRBD2. J was trimmed by 7 bases and V by 1 base; bases with no gene match: 9. Germline-derived CDR1 and CDR2 are SGHTA and FQGNSA. The CDR3 is made up of 18 amino acids. CDR3 amino acids: CASSLGGGLAGVENEQFF. CDR3 in DNA: TGTGCCAGCAGCTTAGGGGGGGGACTAGCGGGAGTGGAGAATGAGCAGTTCTTC.

CDR3 protein: CASSPRTGDYEQYF. Written as DNA, the CDR3 is TGTGCCAGCAGTCCCAGGACAGGGGACTACGAGCAGTACTTC. The chain is built from TRBV27 and TRBJ2-7; 9 bases map to TRBD1. The CDR3 is made up of 14 amino acids. With V trimmed by 5 bases and J by 3 bases, 5 bases remained unmatched. The germline gives CDR1 MNHEY, CDR2 SMNVEV (reference sequence).

This clone has just one count. V gene TRBV10-3 combines with J gene TRBJ2-7; 9 bases line up with TRBD1. CDR3 length: 13 residues. Unmatched junction bases numbered 4, after V lost 6 bases and J lost 4 bases. CDR1 ENHRY and CDR2 SYGVKD come from the germline V gene. CDR3 DNA sequence: TGTGCCATCAGGGGACAGGGAACATACGAGCAGTACTTC. Amino acids: CAIRGQGTYEQYF.

The chain combines TRBV19 with TRBJ2-7, with D hard to call. Deletions cut 0 bases from V and 0 bases from J, with 9 bases between. The CDR3 consists of 15 residues. The germline CDR1 and CDR2 sequences are LNHDA and SQIVND (reference sequence). Here the CDR3 reads CASSIDQPGSYEQYF. DNA for the CDR3: TGTGCCAGTAGTATAGATCAGCCGGGCTCCTACGAGCAGTACTTC.

The V and J genes are TRBV7-2 and TRBJ2-7; D perhaps matches TRBD2 (6 bases). This CDR3 spans 15 amino acids. Germline assignment: CDR1 SGHTA and CDR2 FQGNSA. The ends were cut back, 6 bases at V and 0 bases at J, with 15 bases in the middle. In DNA, the CDR3 is TGTGCCAGCAGTTCAAGCGGGCGAAGCTCCTACGAGCAGTACTTC. Protein product: CASSSSGRSSYEQYF.

CDR3: CASSIGQGKAFF. In nucleotides, the CDR3 is TGTGCCAGTAGTATTGGACAGGGCAAAGCTTTCTTT. V usage is TRBV19 and J usage is TRBJ1-1; 8 positions agree with TRBD1. This CDR3 comprises 12 residues. The germline V gene has CDR1 LNHDA and CDR2 SQIVND (reference sequence). The V gene end was trimmed by 3 bases and the J gene end by 9 bases; junction bases not matched to a gene: 3.

The CDR3 reads CASSQATTGGQDTQYF. CDR3 DNA sequence: TGCGCCAGCAGCCAAGCGACGACGGGAGGACAAGATACGCAGTATTTT. The chain has TRBV4-1 and TRBJ2-3; 7 bases agree with TRBD2. This CDR3 contains 16 residues. Germline CDR1 MGHRA, CDR2 YSYEKL. J gave up 5 bases and V 1 base, and 9 bases lay outside the gene matches.

This clone was detected a few times. Other DNA sequences in the sample encode the same CDR3. The chain links TRBV11-2 to TRBJ2-7; 9 bases are shared with TRBD1. J gave up 4 bases and V 4 bases, and 8 bases lay outside the gene matches. The CDR3 is 15 amino acids. Germline-derived CDR1 and CDR2 are SGHAT and FQNNGV. The CDR3 region is CASSSGTGRTYEQYF. CDR3 nucleotide sequence: TGTGCCAGCAGCTCCGGGACAGGGAGAACGTACGAGCAGTACTTC. Full variable domain (missing parts from reference TRBV11-2 and TRBJ2-7): EAGVAQSPRYKIIEKRQSVAFWCNPISGHATLYWYQQILGQGPKLLIQFQNNGVVDDSQLPKDRFSAERLKGVDSTLKIQPAKLEDSAVYLCASSSGTGRTYEQYFGPGTRLTVT.

The CDR3 is CASANRENGYEQYF. The CDR3 DNA reads TGCGCCAGCGCCAACCGGGAGAACGGTTACGAGCAGTACTTC. The chain couples TRBV5-1 to TRBJ2-7; D is possibly TRBD2 (6 bases). Trimming cost V 7 bases and J 4 bases, with 18 bases left between them. This CDR3 comprises 14 residues. Germline V lookup: CDR1 SGHRS, CDR2 YFSETQ.

The chain links TRBV5-1 to TRBJ2-3; D remains ambiguous. The germline V gene encodes CDR1 SGHRS and CDR2 YFSETQ. The CDR3 consists of 13 residues. With 2 bases removed from V and 1 base from J, the gap between germline ends came to 5 bases. CDR3 residues: CASSLPGTDTQYF. The CDR3 bases are TGCGCCAGCAGCTTACCCGGCACAGATACGCAGTATTTT.

This rearrangement joins TRBV7-2 to TRBJ2-7, with D possibly matching TRBD2 (6 bases). Germline V CDR1 and CDR2: SGHTA, FQGNSA. The V gene lost 2 bases and the J gene lost 1 base, with 12 bases spanning the gap. This CDR3 has 15 residues. In DNA, the CDR3 is TGTGCCAGCAGCTTATCGGGGACTCCTTCCTACGAGCAGTACTTC. Protein sequence: CASSLSGTPSYEQYF.

The rearrangement links TRBV27 to TRBJ1-1; 7 bases align to TRBD1. Unmatched junction bases numbered 3, after V lost 5 bases and J lost 0 bases. The CDR3 loop spans 14 amino acids. Germline assignment: CDR1 MNHEY and CDR2 SMNVEV (reference sequence). The CDR3 is CASSQDRLNTEAFF. CDR3 in DNA: TGTGCCAGCAGTCAGGACAGGCTGAACACTGAAGCTTTCTTT.

The chain links TRBV5-1 to TRBJ2-3; a weak D match, TRBD2 (5 bases). The V end was cut by 0 bases, the J end by 2 bases, with 7 bases between. Looked up from germline, CDR1 is SGHRS and CDR2 is YFSETQ. The CDR3 totals 14 residues. The CDR3 region is CASSLERNTDTQYF. The CDR3 DNA reads TGCGCCAGCAGCTTGGAGCGGAACACAGATACGCAGTATTTT.

The chain has TRBV30 and TRBJ1-1, with D possibly TRBD1 on 6 matching bases. Trimming removed 2 bases at V and 4 bases at J, with 11 bases between. CDR3 length equals 13 residues. Germline CDR1 and CDR2: GTSNPN and SVGIG (reference sequence). The DNA of the CDR3 is TGTGCCTGGAGTAAACAGGGTGGCACTGAAGCTTTCTTT. Amino acids: CAWSKQGGTEAFF.

The V and J genes are TRBV9 and TRBJ2-5, with TRBD1 as a possible D gene (5 bases). The V gene lost 4 bases and the J gene lost 4 bases, with 17 bases spanning the gap. The CDR3 contains 15 residues. Germline V gene data show CDR1 as SGDLS and CDR2 as YYNGEE. The chain's CDR3 is CASSRTGSPLETQYF. CDR3 nucleotides: TGTGCCAGCAGCAGAACAGGTTCTCCCTTAGAGACCCAGTACTTC.

The CDR3 coding sequence is TGTGCCAGCAGCTCCCGGCTAGCGGATTACAATGAGCAGTTCTTC. Protein: CASSSRLADYNEQFF. The chain links TRBV5-6 to TRBJ2-1, with 7 bases matching TRBD2. The CDR3 length is 15 residues. The germline V gene encodes CDR1 SGHDT and CDR2 YYEEEE. The J segment lost 4 bases and the V segment lost 3 bases, leaving 7 bases of the junction unmatched.